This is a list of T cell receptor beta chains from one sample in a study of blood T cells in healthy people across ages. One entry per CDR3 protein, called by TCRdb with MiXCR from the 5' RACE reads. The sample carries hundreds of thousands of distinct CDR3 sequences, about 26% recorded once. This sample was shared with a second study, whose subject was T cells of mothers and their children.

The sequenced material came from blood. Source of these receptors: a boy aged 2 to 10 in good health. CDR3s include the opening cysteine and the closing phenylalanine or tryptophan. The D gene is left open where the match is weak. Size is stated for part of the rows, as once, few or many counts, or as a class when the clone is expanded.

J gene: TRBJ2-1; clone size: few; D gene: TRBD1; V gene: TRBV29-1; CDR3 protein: CSVTGTGGTTF
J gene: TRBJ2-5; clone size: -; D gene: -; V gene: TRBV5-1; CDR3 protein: CASSLGGTEGETQYF
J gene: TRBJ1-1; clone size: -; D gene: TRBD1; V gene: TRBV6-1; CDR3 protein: CASRDRGGDTEAFF
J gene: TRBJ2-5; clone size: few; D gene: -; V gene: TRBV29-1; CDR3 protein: CSVAETQYF
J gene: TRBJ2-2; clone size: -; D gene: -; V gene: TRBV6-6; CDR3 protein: CASSQTATGELFF
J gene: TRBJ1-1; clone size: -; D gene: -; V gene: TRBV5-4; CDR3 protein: CASSFDLNTEAFF
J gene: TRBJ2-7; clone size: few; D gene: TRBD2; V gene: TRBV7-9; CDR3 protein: CASSFSRLAGEQYF
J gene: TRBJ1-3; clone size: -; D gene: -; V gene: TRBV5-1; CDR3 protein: CASSLGGLDNSGNTIYF
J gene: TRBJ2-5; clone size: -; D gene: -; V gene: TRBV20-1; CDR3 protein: CSAITEGLETQYF
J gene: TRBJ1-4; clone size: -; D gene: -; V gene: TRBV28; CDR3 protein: CASSPGRQLFF
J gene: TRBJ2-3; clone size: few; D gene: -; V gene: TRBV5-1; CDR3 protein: CASSSPLRHTDTQYF
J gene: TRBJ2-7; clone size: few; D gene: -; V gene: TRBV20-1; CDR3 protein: CSARGGRGAIYEQYF
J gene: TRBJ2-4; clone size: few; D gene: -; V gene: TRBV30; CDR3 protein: CAWSVGLTIAKNIQYF
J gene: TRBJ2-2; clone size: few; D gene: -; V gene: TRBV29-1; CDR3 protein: CSVEQGKTGELFF
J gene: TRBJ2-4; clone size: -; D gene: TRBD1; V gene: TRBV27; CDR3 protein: CASSSRPQGASSAKNIQYF
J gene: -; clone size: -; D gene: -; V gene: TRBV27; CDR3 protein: CASSPFPRVGPYEQYF
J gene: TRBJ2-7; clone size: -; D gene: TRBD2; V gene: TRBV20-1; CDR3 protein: CSAGTSGRRYEQYF
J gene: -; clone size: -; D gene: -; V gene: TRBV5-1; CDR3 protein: CASSLTGGGFYEQYF
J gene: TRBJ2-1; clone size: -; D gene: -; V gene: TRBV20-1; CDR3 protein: CSARTSGAQMIAQFF
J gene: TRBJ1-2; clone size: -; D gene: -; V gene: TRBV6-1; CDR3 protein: CASSGRGALGYTF
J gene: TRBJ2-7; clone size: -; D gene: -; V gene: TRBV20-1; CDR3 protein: CSARLSNEQYF
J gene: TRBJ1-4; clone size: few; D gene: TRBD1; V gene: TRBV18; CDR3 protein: CASLLDRVTSTNEKLFF
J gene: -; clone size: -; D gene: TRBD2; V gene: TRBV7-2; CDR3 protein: CASSLVSGGWETQYF
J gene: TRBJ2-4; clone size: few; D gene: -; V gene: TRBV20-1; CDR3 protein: CSGRERQGLAKNIQYF
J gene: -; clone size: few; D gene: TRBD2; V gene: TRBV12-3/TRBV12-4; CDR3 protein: CASSRTGTSGKNEQFF
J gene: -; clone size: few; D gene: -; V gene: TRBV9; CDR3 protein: CASSVAGSEQFF
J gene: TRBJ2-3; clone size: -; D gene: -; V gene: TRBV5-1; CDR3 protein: CASSLGLAQTDTQYF
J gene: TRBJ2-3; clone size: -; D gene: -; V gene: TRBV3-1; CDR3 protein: CASSQDRRFTSTDTQYF
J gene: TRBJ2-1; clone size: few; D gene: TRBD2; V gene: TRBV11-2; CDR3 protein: CASSDSGGARNEQFF
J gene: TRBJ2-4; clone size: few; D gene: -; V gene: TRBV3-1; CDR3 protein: CASSQADRIQYF
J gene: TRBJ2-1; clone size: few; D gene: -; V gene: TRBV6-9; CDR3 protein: CASSSGANEQFF
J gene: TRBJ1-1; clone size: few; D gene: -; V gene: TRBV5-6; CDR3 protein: CASSLGRGPEAFF
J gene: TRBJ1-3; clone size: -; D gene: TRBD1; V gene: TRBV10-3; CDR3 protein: CAISEPLRQGRNTIYF
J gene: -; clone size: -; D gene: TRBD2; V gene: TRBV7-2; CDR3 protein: CASSRTSDYNEQFF
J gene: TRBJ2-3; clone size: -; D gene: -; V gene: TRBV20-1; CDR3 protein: CSASGGGLSSTDTQYF